This entry features one TCR beta chain sequence. This specimen belongs to a study of blood T cell repertoires in COVID-19. Sequenced by immunoSEQ multiplex PCR; TCRdb stores in-frame clones only, minus some. The sample contains 100,000 to 150,000 clones, roughly 69% of which appear only once. CDR3 length: 14 residues. CDR1 is SGHAT and CDR2 is FQNNGV in the germline V gene. The J segment lost 4 bases and the V segment lost 1 base, leaving 0 bases of the junction unmatched. V gene TRBV11-2 combines with J gene TRBJ1-2; 10 bases match TRBD1. The sequenced sample was peripheral blood. The receptor's source is a woman in her 70s with acute or convalescent COVID-19. CDR3 DNA: TGTGCCAGCAGCTTAGGGGACAGGGGCTATGGCTACACCTTC. Encoded protein: CASSLGDRGYGYTF.